Listed below are T cell receptor beta chains from one sample, sequenced in a study of beta chain features in type 1 diabetes. Profiled with immunoSEQ multiplex PCR; TCRdb holds only in-frame clones, not every one. The data contain about 120,000 clones, about 15% of them seen just once; the ten biggest clones take up 2% to 3%. The sequenced sample consisted of central memory CD4+ T cells from blood. These receptors all stem from a man aged 30 to 39 with type 1 diabetes. Both conserved end residues are part of each CDR3. D genes are given only for firm matches. Clone size is stated in some rows and not others, as once, few, many or a class when expanded.

j_call d_call cdr3_length v_call clone_size cdr3_aa cdr3_nt
TRBJ1-2 . 15 TRBV2 few CASSEGTETNYGYTF TGTGCCAGCAGTGAAGGGACAGAGACTAACTATGGCTACACCTTC
TRBJ1-1 . 15 TRBV7-9 . CASSRLDGGAGEAFF TGTGCCAGCAGCCGCCTGGACGGGGGCGCGGGTGAAGCTTTCTTT
TRBJ2-3 . 13 TRBV9 . CASSEGPTDTQYF TGTGCCAGCAGCGAAGGACCTACAGATACGCAGTATTTT
TRBJ1-3 . 19 TRBV7-2 . CASSAPAIGDFRSGNTIYF TGTGCCAGCAGCGCACCGGCTATAGGGGACTTCCGCTCTGGAAACACCATATATTTT
TRBJ2-7 . 12 TRBV29-1 few CSVGRDNDEQYF TGCAGCGTTGGCAGGGATAACGACGAGCAGTACTTC
TRBJ2-3 TRBD1 16 TRBV6-1 few CAISESRTGVTDTQYF TGTGCCATCAGTGAGTCAAGGACAGGGGTTACAGATACGCAGTATTTT
TRBJ1-2 . 15 TRBV13 . CASSFRLEVGYGYTF TGTGCCAGCAGCTTTCGTTTGGAGGTGGGATATGGCTACACCTTC
TRBJ2-7 . 12 TRBV6-1 . CASNTDGYEQYF TGTGCCAGCAATACAGACGGGTACGAGCAGTACTTC
TRBJ2-5 . 14 TRBV7-9 few CASSLFDSVETQYF TGTGCCAGCAGCTTATTTGATAGCGTGGAGACCCAGTACTTC
TRBJ2-7 . 12 TRBV5-4 . CASSSLSGSQYF TGTGCCAGCAGCTCGCTCTCGGGATCGCAGTACTTC
TRBJ2-5 . 12 TRBV28 . CASSLLGETQYF TGTGCCAGCAGTTTATTGGGGGAGACCCAGTACTTC
TRBJ1-2 . 12 TRBV6-5 . CASREEYHGYTF TGTGCCAGCAGGGAGGAATATCATGGCTACACCTTC
TRBJ2-5 . 14 TRBV6-5 many CASSEVWGSETQYF TGTGCCAGCAGTGAAGTCTGGGGATCAGAGACCCAGTACTTC
TRBJ2-5 . 12 TRBV4-3 . CASSLDRETQYF TGCGCCAGCAGCCTCGACAGGGAGACCCAGTACTTC
TRBJ2-1 . 12 TRBV14 few CASSRAGRVQFF TGTGCCAGCAGCCGTGCTGGCCGGGTGCAGTTCTTC
TRBJ2-1 . 14 TRBV18 many CASSPRDFNNEQFF TGTGCCAGCTCACCCAGGGATTTTAACAATGAGCAGTTCTTC
TRBJ2-7 . 10 TRBV20-1 few CSAASPEQYF TGCAGTGCTGCCTCCCCCGAGCAGTACTTC
TRBJ1-4 TRBD1 12 TRBV7-8 . CASSTGGEKLFF TGTGCCAGCAGCACAGGGGGAGAAAAACTGTTTTTT
TRBJ1-5 . 13 TRBV7-2 . CASSLDENQPQHF TGTGCCAGCAGCTTAGATGAGAATCAGCCCCAGCATTTT
TRBJ2-7 . 11 TRBV20-1 . CSARLNREQYF TGCAGTGCTAGACTCAACAGGGAGCAGTACTTC
TRBJ2-6 . 13 TRBV11-2 . CASMPSGANVLTF TGTGCCAGCATGCCATCTGGGGCCAACGTCCTGACTTTC
TRBJ1-2 TRBD1 13 TRBV7-8 . CASSPRQGYGYTF TGTGCCAGCAGCCCCCGACAGGGATATGGCTACACCTTC
TRBJ1-5 . 15 TRBV21-1 . CASSRGRSHHQPQHF TGTGCCAGCAGCAGGGGACGGAGCCATCATCAGCCCCAGCATTTT